One sample yielded the 22 T cell receptor beta chains listed below, sequenced in a study of T cell responses to AZD1222 COVID-19 vaccine. The data were produced by immunoSEQ multiplex PCR, yet TCRdb's version contains in-frame clones alone and is incomplete. The sample records about 55,000 clones, around 92% being singletons. The sample was peripheral blood, taken on day 0 of AZD1222 vaccination. These receptors were obtained from an adult in good health.

The rearrangement joins TRBV5-1 to TRBJ2-5; D is possibly TRBD1 or TRBD2 (5 bases each). The CDR3 totals 15 residues. V lost 4 bases and J lost 4, with 17 bases in between. In germline, CDR1 is SGHRS, CDR2 YFSETQ. The CDR3 region is CASSGDPMRGETQYF. CDR3 in DNA: TGCGCCAGCAGCGGGGACCCCATGCGAGGAGAGACCCAGTACTTC.

A single count supports this clone. The chain's CDR3 is CATSDTGQGVHEQYF. The DNA for the CDR3 is TGTGCCACCAGTGATACGGGACAGGGCGTCCACGAGCAGTACTTC. The chain combines TRBV24-1 with TRBJ2-7, with 9 bases fitting TRBD1. Germline CDR1 and CDR2: KGHDR and SFDVKD. V lost 3 bases to trimming and J lost 5 bases; unmatched junction nucleotides: 7. This CDR3 has 15 residues.

The gene calls are TRBV6-5 and TRBJ2-7; 8 bases align to TRBD1. This CDR3 has 15 amino acids. Germline trimming cut 4 bases from V and 1 base from J; bases unmatched to any gene: 6. Per germline, CDR1 MNHEY and CDR2 SVGAGI. CDR3 residues: CASSWRTGLSYEQYF. DNA of the CDR3: TGTGCCAGCAGTTGGCGGACAGGGCTATCCTACGAGCAGTACTTC.

This rearrangement joins TRBV6-5 to TRBJ1-1, with 11 nucleotides matching TRBD1. The V and J ends lost 5 bases and 4 bases, in that order; junction bases with no gene match: 3. This CDR3 spans 14 amino acids. Germline CDR1 is MNHEY and CDR2 is SVGAGI. CDR3 sequence reads: CASSTGTGGTEAFF. Written as DNA, the CDR3 is TGTGCCAGCAGTACCGGGACAGGGGGCACTGAAGCTTTCTTT.

This clone was observed once. The rearrangement joins TRBV18 to TRBJ2-7; 7 bases are shared with TRBD1. This CDR3 comprises 14 residues. The V gene's germline CDR1 is KGHSH and CDR2 LQKENI. The V segment lost 8 bases and the J segment 0 bases; nucleotides outside the gene matches: 7. CDR3 region: CASVGTGDSYEQYF. In nucleotides, the CDR3 is TGTGCCAGCGTAGGTACAGGGGACTCCTACGAGCAGTACTTC.

The chain couples TRBV11-2 to TRBJ2-7; 11 bases agree with TRBD2. The V and J ends lost 7 bases and 6 bases, in that order; junction bases with no gene match: 8. The CDR3 spans 14 residues. The germline CDR1 and CDR2 sequences are SGHAT and FQNNGV. The CDR3 protein is CASTTLAGVGEQYF. The CDR3 DNA reads TGTGCCAGCACCACACTAGCGGGAGTAGGCGAGCAGTACTTC.

This chain uses TRBV19 with TRBJ1-2, with D maybe TRBD1 (5 bases). Germline V CDR1 and CDR2: LNHDA, SQIVND (reference sequence). The CDR3 extends over 13 amino acids. V was trimmed by 5 bases and J by 7 bases, leaving 14 bases between them. The CDR3 sequence: CASSFWGGFGYTF. The DNA for the CDR3 is TGTGCCAGTAGTTTCTGGGGCGGGTTTGGCTACACCTTC.

This chain connects TRBV1 to TRBJ2-4; the table's D gene call, TRBD2, was not cross checked with the DNA. TRBV1 is an annotated pseudogene. The CDR3 totals 17 residues. This chain's CDR3 is CTSSQGTSVLAKNIQYF. The CDR3 DNA follows: TGCACCAGCAGCCAAGGGACTAGCGTATTAGCCAAAAACATTCAGTACTTC.

The chain uses TRBV30 and TRBJ1-2; 7 bases line up with TRBD1. The J segment lost 4 bases and the V segment lost 3 bases, leaving 8 bases of the junction unmatched. Germline CDR1 and CDR2: GTSNPN and SVGIG (reference sequence). The CDR3 loop spans 14 amino acids. The DNA for the CDR3 is TGTGCCTGGAGCCCGGACAGGAAGGCCTATGGCTACACCTTC. It translates to CAWSPDRKAYGYTF.

This chain joins TRBV29-1 and TRBJ2-7; no clear D. V gave up 0 bases and J gave up 4 bases, with 10 bases separating them. Germline V lookup: CDR1 SQVTM, CDR2 ANQGSEA. This CDR3 region has 13 residues. The CDR3: CSVEDDDGYEQYF. The CDR3 coding sequence is TGCAGCGTTGAAGATGACGACGGTTACGAGCAGTACTTC.

The rearrangement uses TRBV6-1 and TRBJ1-2; TRBD1 matches at 7 bases. The CDR3 is made up of 15 amino acids. The germline gives CDR1 MNHNS, CDR2 SASEGT. The V segment lost 3 bases and the J segment 3 bases; nucleotides outside the gene matches: 7. CDR3 coding DNA: TGTGCCAGCAGTGACGGAGGGGGCGTGGACTATGGCTACACCTTC. This translates into CASSDGGGVDYGYTF.

Note on this clone: The junction departs from germline at one end; a sequencing error may be responsible. The V gene is TRBV5-6, the J gene TRBJ1-3; D remains unclear. The CDR3 is 12 amino acids. The germline V gene encodes CDR1 SGHDT and CDR2 YYEEEE. In DNA form, the CDR3 reads TGTGCCAGCAGCTTGGCGGGTGCACAATGCCATTTT. This gives the protein CASSLAGAQCHF. The whole variable domain, filled in from reference TRBV5-6 and TRBJ1-3, reads DAGVTQSPTHLIKTRGQQVTLRCSPKSGHDTVSWYQQALGQGPQFIFQYYEEEERQRGNFPDRFSGHQFPNYSSELNVNALLLGDSALYLCASSLAGAQCHFGEGSWLTVV.

The CDR3: CASSQAGTSGSYEQYF. Written as DNA, the CDR3 is TGTGCCAGCAGCCAGGCCGGGACTAGCGGGAGTTACGAGCAGTACTTC. The V call is TRBV4-2, the J call TRBJ2-7, with TRBD2 matching over 14 bases. The CDR3 loop spans 16 amino acids. The V gene's germline CDR1 is LGHNA and CDR2 YNFKEQ. Losses at the gene ends were 3 bases for V and 4 bases for J; bases not matched to a gene: 5.

The chain uses TRBV5-1 and TRBJ2-5; 10 nucleotides align to TRBD1. This CDR3 is 16 amino acids long. Per germline, CDR1 SGHRS and CDR2 YFSETQ. V gave up 9 bases and J gave up 5 bases; unmatched junction bases: 16. CDR3 loop: CATSSSPGQGSETQYF. The CDR3 DNA sequence: TGCGCCACCTCCTCCTCTCCGGGACAGGGGAGTGAGACCCAGTACTTC.

V is TRBV2 and J is TRBJ2-7; D possibly matches TRBD1 or TRBD2 (5 bases each). Germline CDR1 and CDR2: SNHLY and FYNNEI. The V gene lost 5 bases and the J gene lost 1 base, with 18 bases spanning the gap. This CDR3 has 16 residues. The CDR3 bases are TGTGCCAGCAGTCGATTACGAGGGACGTCGTCCTACGAGCAGTACTTC. It yields the protein CASSRLRGTSSYEQYF.

This chain joins TRBV28 and TRBJ1-1, with D maybe TRBD1 (6 bases). CDR1 and CDR2 (germline): MDHEN, SYDVKM. This CDR3 is 17 amino acids long. V was trimmed by 3 bases and J by 0 bases, leaving 17 bases between them. Here the CDR3 DNA reads TGTGCCAGCAGTTTGACGATCGGGGGGCAGGTGAACACTGAAGCTTTCTTT. Translation gives CASSLTIGGQVNTEAFF.

The rearrangement joins TRBV7-9 to TRBJ2-7, with 7 bases matching TRBD2. Losses at the gene ends were 4 bases for V and 3 bases for J; bases not matched to a gene: 3. Germline loops: CDR1 SEHNR, CDR2 FQNEAQ (reference sequence). The CDR3 contains 13 residues. The CDR3 loop is CASSSGGSYEQYF. CDR3 sequence (DNA): TGTGCCAGCAGCTCGGGCGGGAGCTACGAGCAGTACTTC.

CDR3 loop: CAWSPPHRSGETQYF. The CDR3 DNA reads as TGTGCCTGGAGTCCCCCCCACAGGTCGGGAGAGACCCAGTACTTC. This chain joins TRBV30 and TRBJ2-5, with D perhaps matching TRBD1 (5 bases). Trimming took 2 bases from V and 4 from J, leaving 17 bases between them. CDR1 is GTSNPN and CDR2 is SVGIG in the germline V gene (reference sequence). The CDR3 length is 15 residues. Variable domain in full (rest from reference TRBV30 and TRBJ2-5): SQTIHQWPATLVQPVGSPLSLECTVEGTSNPNLYWYRQAAGRGLQLLFYSVGIGQISSEVPQNLSASRPQDRQFILSSKKLLLSDSGFYLCAWSPPHRSGETQYFGPGTRLLVL.

This clone was found a few times. The V call is TRBV19, the J call TRBJ2-1; 11 bases are a match to TRBD2. Germline V gives CDR1 LNHDA, CDR2 SQIVND (reference sequence). V lost 3 bases, J lost 10 bases, and 11 bases stayed unmatched. The CDR3 is 16 amino acids. DNA for the CDR3: TGTGCCAGTAGTATCGTCACTAGCGGGAGATCGGGGGAGCAGTTCTTC. It codes for CASSIVTSGRSGEQFF.

V gene TRBV7-2 combines with J gene TRBJ2-7; 9 bases line up with TRBD2. CDR1 SGHTA and CDR2 FQGNSA come from the germline V gene. CDR3 length equals 15 residues. V gave up 0 bases and J gave up 4 bases; unmatched junction bases: 4. The CDR3 bases are TGTGCCAGCAGCTTAGCTACTAGCGGGCCTTACGAGCAGTACTTC. Translated, it gives CASSLATSGPYEQYF.

V usage is TRBV28 and J usage is TRBJ1-2, with 8 bases fitting TRBD1. Germline V gene lookup returns CDR1 MDHEN and CDR2 SYDVKM. V lost 2 bases to trimming and J lost 7 bases; unmatched junction nucleotides: 6. The CDR3 consists of 14 residues. The CDR3 coding sequence is TGTGCCAGCAGTTTACCGGACAGGGCAGTTGGCTACACCTTC. Translating it yields CASSLPDRAVGYTF.

This clone was picked up a small number of times. CDR3 DNA sequence: TGTGCCAGCAGTACAGACAGGGCGAACACTGAAGCTTTCTTT. Amino acids: CASSTDRANTEAFF. The V and J genes are TRBV6-5 and TRBJ1-1; TRBD1 aligns across 7 bases. This CDR3 is built from 14 residues. The trim removed 5 bases at V and 1 base at J, leaving 4 bases unmatched. CDR1 MNHEY and CDR2 SVGAGI come from the germline V gene.